This TCR beta chain was recorded in a study of cytomegalovirus exposure and HLA in healthy donors. Study-level background: Earlier work reported 100 million to 130 million unique TCR beta sequences from 150 million to 200 million T cells.

Germline lookup yields CDR1 SGHTS and CDR2 YDEGEE. There are 15 residues in the CDR3. V trimming: 3 bases; J trimming: 0 bases; junction bases outside the gene matches: 3. With 60 Vbeta and 13 Jbeta primers, the PCR was carried out. The repertoire was sequenced with immunoSEQ multiplex PCR; TCRdb's copy has only in-frame clones and lacks some. Its listing shows about 67,000 clones. The sequence came from a man younger than 40 in good health and CMV-seropositive. Sequenced input: PBMCs. V and J are TRBV5-8 and TRBJ2-7; 10 nucleotides align to TRBD1. This CDR3 is CASSYDRGHSYEQYF. The CDR3 coding sequence is TGTGCCAGCAGCTACGACAGGGGGCACTCCTACGAGCAGTACTTC.